These 6 T cell receptor beta chains were sequenced from one sample in a study of cytomegalovirus exposure and HLA in healthy donors. PCR involved 60 Vbeta and 13 Jbeta primers. Repertoires were generated with immunoSEQ multiplex PCR, while TCRdb's copy carries only in-frame clones and drops some. The data hold roughly 220,000 clones, with under 85% observed a single time. The sample was PBMCs. Receptors originate from a man aged 50 to 59 in good health and CMV-seronegative.

This clone was observed a handful of times. The chain combines TRBV6-5 with TRBJ2-1; TRBD2 is a possible D gene (6 bases). This CDR3 has 14 residues. V was pared by 6 bases and J by 9 bases, with 18 bases between. Germline values: CDR1 MNHEY, CDR2 SVGAGI. This chain's CDR3 is CASRPGVSGTEQFF. DNA for the CDR3: TGTGCCAGCAGGCCGGGAGTATCCGGGACTGAGCAGTTCTTC.

This chain joins TRBV29-1 and TRBJ2-7; 9 positions match TRBD2. The CDR3 runs to 13 residues. V lost 3 bases and J lost 1; bases outside the gene matches: 1. The germline CDR1 and CDR2 sequences are SQVTM and ANQGSEA. This chain's CDR3 is CSVDSGSSYEQYF. In DNA form, the CDR3 reads TGCAGCGTTGATAGCGGGAGTTCCTACGAGCAGTACTTC.

This sequence joins TRBV29-1 and TRBJ2-7; TRBD2 matches 8 bases. The CDR3 contains 17 residues. With 1 base clipped from V and 2 bases from J, the junction kept 13 bases outside the gene matches. From germline, CDR1 is SQVTM and CDR2 ANQGSEA. CDR3 sequence (DNA): TGCAGCGTTGAAGGCCGGGGGCTAGCGGGCCCTCCCTACGAGCAGTACTTC. As protein: CSVEGRGLAGPPYEQYF.

This clone was seen a handful of times. The chain recombines TRBV9 with TRBJ2-1; 7 bases match TRBD2. Per the germline V gene, CDR1 is SGDLS and CDR2 is YYNGEE. The CDR3 has 16 residues. J gave up 9 bases and V 1 base, and 13 bases lay outside the gene matches. The CDR3 reads CASSVRAGAGTGEQFF. The CDR3 bases are TGTGCCAGCAGCGTAAGGGCGGGAGCTGGCACTGGTGAGCAGTTCTTC.

The chain carries TRBV4-1 and TRBJ2-3, with 8 bases aligning to TRBD2. The CDR3 is made up of 16 amino acids. Per the germline V gene, CDR1 is MGHRA and CDR2 is YSYEKL. J was trimmed by 0 bases and V by 11 bases; bases with no gene match: 13. CDR3 residues: CASRQLAVLSTDTQYF. CDR3 nucleotides: TGCGCCTCGAGGCAACTAGCGGTTCTTAGCACAGATACGCAGTATTTT.

This chain links TRBV9 with TRBJ2-3; 9 bases are shared with TRBD2. Germline V CDR1 and CDR2: SGDLS, YYNGEE. The CDR3 is 16 amino acids. With 5 bases clipped from V and 3 bases from J, the junction kept 10 bases outside the gene matches. CDR3 region: CASRRSSGGGTDTQYF. For the CDR3, the DNA is TGTGCCAGCAGGAGAAGTAGCGGGGGTGGGACAGATACGCAGTATTTT.